This TCR beta chain was recorded in a study of shared clonotypes between healthy human individuals. For the study at large: Donors had three CD4 naive, three CD4 memory, two CD8 naive and one CD8 memory plate apiece.

The study, taken as a whole, reports: It was anticipated that sequencing depth would influence how many clonotypes donors shared.

Libraries were prepared by immunoSEQ multiplex PCR; TCRdb keeps only in-frame clonotypes and omits some of them. This table has under 2,500,000 clones, around 95% appearing once. As to this clone: Its antigen remains unidentified.

The sequence derives from a man between 18 and 35 years old in good health. Sequencing used naive CD4+ T cells sorted from blood. The sample's subset: CD45RA+ positively selected.

The CDR3 sequence is CASSPNNGPWGNEQFF. CDR3 bases: TGTGCCAGCTCACCAAATAACGGCCCCTGGGGCAATGAGCAGTTCTTC. V usage is TRBV18 and J usage is TRBJ2-1; no definite D call. Germline V gives CDR1 KGHSH, CDR2 LQKENI. The CDR3 totals 16 residues. V lost 2 bases to trimming and J lost 6 bases, with 17 bases between them.